The sample holds many counts of the clone carrying this TCR beta chain. The antigen is undetermined. This entry is derived from a study of prognosis after radiotherapy for stage I lung cancer. Overall study: Aged roughly 50 to 84 years, with a median of approximately 71 years, the patients were 10 to 15 men and roughly six women.

Two-round multiplex PCR amplified TCR beta CDR3 from genomic DNA. Individual primers that were specific to each TRBV and TRBJ gene served in first-round PCR. TCRdb reprocessed the multiplex PCR reads via MiXCR and lists one record per CDR3 protein. The sample has roughly 14,000 distinct CDR3 sequences, around 30% seen once. Investigators drew approximately 6.1 milliliters of peripheral blood at each of two time points. The study, taken as a whole, reports: Patients given stereotactic body radiation therapy showed fewer unique TCR clones afterward, median 10,088 versus 6,861.

The sample here was PBMCs, taken before or after stereotactic body radiation therapy (not recorded which). The TCR was taken from a donor over 45 with non-small cell lung cancer.

CDR3 protein: CASSDFVGTGWPQHF. The CDR3 DNA sequence: TGTGCCAGCAGTGATTTCGTTGGCACGGGTTGGCCCCAGCATTTT. The rearrangement uses TRBV6-1 and TRBJ1-5; D uncertain. Germline CDR1 MNHNS, CDR2 SASEGT. V lost 3 bases and J 9 bases, leaving 18 bases between the germline ends. This CDR3 spans 15 amino acids.